Following are 17 T cell receptor beta chains from one sample sequenced in a study of T cell responses to AZD1222 COVID-19 vaccine. Generated by immunoSEQ multiplex PCR, the TCRdb table keeps only in-frame clones and is missing some. The sample has under 200,000 clones, 90% to 95% seen once. The sample consisted of peripheral blood, taken on day 0 of AZD1222 vaccination. Receptors were obtained from an adult in good health.

The chain links TRBV9 to TRBJ2-5, with D perhaps TRBD1 (6 bases). The length of the CDR3 is 18 residues. Looked up from germline, CDR1 is SGDLS and CDR2 is YYNGEE. Deletions cut 0 bases from V and 5 bases from J, with 23 bases between. Here the CDR3 reads CASSVGHPGRGLKETQYF. The CDR3 nucleotides read TGTGCCAGCAGCGTAGGCCATCCAGGCAGGGGTTTGAAGGAGACCCAGTACTTC.

V and J are TRBV24-1 and TRBJ1-3, with D unclear. The CDR3 has 15 residues. V was clipped by 2 bases and J by 8 bases, with 15 bases between them. In germline, CDR1 is KGHDR, CDR2 SFDVKD. The CDR3 DNA sequence: TGTGCCACCAGTGATTCTTCTGGGAGAGGTGACACCATATATTTT. Translating it yields CATSDSSGRGDTIYF.

This clone came up once. The chain combines TRBV30 with TRBJ1-5, with D perhaps matching TRBD1 (6 bases). V gave up 3 bases and J gave up 3 bases, with 15 bases separating them. CDR3 length: 15 amino acids. CDR1 GTSNPN and CDR2 SVGIG come from the germline V gene (reference sequence). As DNA, the CDR3 is TGTGCCTGGAGCCGGGGGTCAGGGGTCAATCAGCCCCAGCATTTT. It codes for CAWSRGSGVNQPQHF. Looking up the rest from reference TRBV30 and TRBJ1-5 gives the full variable domain: SQTIHQWPATLVQPVGSPLSLECTVEGTSNPNLYWYRQAAGRGLQLLFYSVGIGQISSEVPQNLSASRPQDRQFILSSKKLLLSDSGFYLCAWSRGSGVNQPQHFGDGTRLSIL.

V and J are TRBV28 and TRBJ1-2; TRBD1 agrees at 10 bases. V lost 4 bases, J lost 3 bases, and 5 bases stayed unmatched. This CDR3 contains 15 residues. Germline V CDR1 and CDR2: MDHEN, SYDVKM. CDR3 loop: CASSSDRGLDYGYTF. CDR3 coding DNA: TGTGCCAGCAGTTCAGACAGGGGGCTGGACTATGGCTACACCTTC.

The CDR3 DNA sequence: TGTGCCAGCAGCTTAGGCGGCAGGGGCTACGAGCAGTACTTC. This codes for CASSLGGRGYEQYF. This sequence joins TRBV7-9 and TRBJ2-7; perhaps TRBD1 as D (6 bases). The CDR3 covers 14 residues. Germline CDR1 and CDR2: SEHNR and FQNEAQ (reference sequence). Trimming stripped 1 base from V and 3 bases from J, with 10 bases between.

J is TRBJ2-1 and V is TRBV4-3; 11 nucleotides line up with TRBD2. Looked up from germline, CDR1 is LGHNA and CDR2 is YSLEER. This CDR3 contains 17 residues. V gave up 4 bases and J gave up 0 bases; unmatched junction bases: 5. The chain's CDR3 is CASSLSGRASSYNEQFF. The CDR3 nucleotides read TGCGCCAGCAGCCTTAGCGGGAGGGCCAGCTCCTACAATGAGCAGTTCTTC.

The chain employs TRBV11-2 and TRBJ2-3, with D possibly being TRBD1 (5 bases). The CDR3 contains 12 residues. Germline lookup yields CDR1 SGHAT and CDR2 FQNNGV. V lost 5 bases and J lost 7, with 10 bases in between. CDR3 in DNA: TGTGCCAGCAGCGCCCCAGGGAATACGCAGTATTTT. It translates to CASSAPGNTQYF.

V usage is TRBV5-1 and J usage is TRBJ1-1; the match to TRBD1 covers 7 bases. This CDR3 comprises 16 residues. Trimming took 3 bases from V and 2 from J; bases not matched to a gene: 10. The V gene's germline CDR1 is SGHRS and CDR2 YFSETQ. The CDR3 DNA reads TGCGCCAGCAGCTACAACCCGGGACAGACTAACACTGAAGCTTTCTTT. Translation gives CASSYNPGQTNTEAFF.

The rearrangement joins TRBV28 to TRBJ1-2; D is possibly TRBD1 (6 bases). V dropped 3 bases and J dropped 0 bases, with 14 bases sitting between them. CDR1 and CDR2 from the germline V gene are MDHEN and SYDVKM. The CDR3 is 16 amino acids. CDR3 sequence reads: CASSLRGAPSNYGYTF. DNA of the CDR3: TGTGCCAGCAGTTTGAGGGGGGCACCCTCTAACTATGGCTACACCTTC.

The chain links TRBV18 to TRBJ2-7; D uncertain. Germline assignment: CDR1 KGHSH and CDR2 LQKENI. The CDR3 totals 11 residues. The V end was cut by 2 bases, the J end by 5 bases, with 4 bases between. The CDR3 reads CASSPGDEQYF. CDR3 in DNA: TGTGCCAGCTCACCAGGGGACGAGCAGTACTTC.

V and J are TRBV2 and TRBJ2-7; D call uncertain. V lost 3 bases, J lost 0 bases, and 6 bases lay in between. CDR1 is SNHLY and CDR2 is FYNNEI in the germline V gene. This CDR3 spans 13 amino acids. As DNA, the CDR3 is TGTGCCAGCAGTGACGGCTACTCCTACGAGCAGTACTTC. Translating gives CASSDGYSYEQYF.

The V call is TRBV28, the J call TRBJ1-2; 7 bases are shared with TRBD1. This CDR3 comprises 13 residues. V trimming: 4 bases; J trimming: 6 bases; junction bases outside the gene matches: 5. CDR1 and CDR2 (germline): MDHEN, SYDVKM. CDR3 in amino acids: CASSSLDRDGYTF. The CDR3 DNA reads TGTGCCAGCAGTTCGCTAGACAGGGATGGCTACACCTTC.

V gene TRBV30 combines with J gene TRBJ1-2; TRBD1 aligns across 8 bases. The V segment lost 2 bases and the J segment 8 bases; nucleotides outside the gene matches: 7. Germline lookup yields CDR1 GTSNPN and CDR2 SVGIG (reference sequence). The CDR3 runs to 13 residues. The CDR3 sequence is CAWSSDREGGYTF. The CDR3 DNA reads TGTGCCTGGAGTTCGGACAGGGAGGGAGGCTACACCTTC.

The V and J genes are TRBV19 and TRBJ1-1; 7 nucleotides align to TRBD1. Germline CDR1 is LNHDA and CDR2 is SQIVND (reference sequence). V gave up 10 bases and J gave up 5 bases; unmatched junction bases: 19. The CDR3 consists of 16 residues. The CDR3 reads CATTRQGLGTLTEAFF. The CDR3 DNA is TGTGCCACCACGAGACAGGGACTTGGAACATTGACTGAAGCTTTCTTT.

This clone was detected only a few times. The chain combines TRBV3-1 (or the pseudogene TRBV3-2) with TRBJ2-5, with a possible D match to TRBD1 (5 bases). Germline V CDR1 and CDR2: LGHDT, YNNKEL (reference sequence). The CDR3 covers 14 residues. Between the trimmed V and J ends, which lost 6 bases and 7 bases, there was a span of 18 bases. Written as DNA, the CDR3 is TGTGCCAGCAGAGGCCCAGCAGGGATGGCGACCCAGTACTTC. Amino acids: CASRGPAGMATQYF.

The CDR3 reads CASSPGGLPEAFF. The CDR3 bases are TGTGCCAGCAGCCCAGGTGGGTTGCCTGAAGCTTTCTTT. V usage is TRBV9 and J usage is TRBJ1-1; no definite D call. Between the trimmed V and J ends, which lost 4 bases and 6 bases, there was a span of 13 bases. CDR3 length: 13 amino acids. The germline V gene encodes CDR1 SGDLS and CDR2 YYNGEE.

The gene calls are TRBV20-1 and TRBJ1-5; a weak D match, TRBD1 (5 bases). Germline CDR1 reads DFQATT; CDR2 reads SNEGSKA (reference sequence). V was trimmed by 5 bases and J by 3 bases, leaving 11 bases between them. The CDR3 length is 13 residues. The CDR3 spells CSAGDSYNQPQHF. CDR3 DNA: TGCAGTGCTGGTGACAGTTACAATCAGCCCCAGCATTTT.